The 22 T cell receptor beta chains given below trace back to one sample, sequenced in a study of response to subunit inactivated influenza vaccine. In TCRdb, the RT-PCR reads were re-called with MiXCR into one record per CDR3 protein. Here the sample spans 150,000 to 200,000 distinct CDR3 sequences, around a tenth being singletons. The sequences come from CD8+ T cells sorted from PBMCs, collected around 25 months after vaccination. These receptors all come from a man in his fifties or sixties who received an inactivated influenza vaccine.

The genes are TRBV6-2 or TRBV6-3 and TRBJ2-1, with TRBD2 matching over 10 bases. The V gene's germline CDR1 is MNHEY and CDR2 SVGEGT. This CDR3 has 15 amino acids. The junction had 2 bases not matched to a gene; V was cut back by 2 bases and J by 4 bases. As DNA, the CDR3 is TGTGCCAGCAGTTACGTAGCGGGAGGATACAATGAGCAGTTCTTC. It is translated as CASSYVAGGYNEQFF.

This sequence joins TRBV12-3 or TRBV12-4 and TRBJ2-2; 7 bases are shared with TRBD1. The CDR3 runs to 15 residues. The ends lost 6 bases at V and 1 base at J; junction bases unmatched: 5. CDR3 in DNA: TGTGCCAGCAGCAGGGGGTTGGGGAACACCGGGGAGCTGTTTTTT. Its protein is CASSRGLGNTGELFF.

V usage is TRBV9 and J usage is TRBJ2-1; the D is unclear. The CDR3 has 12 amino acids. Germline V CDR1 and CDR2: SGDLS, YYNGEE. V shed 2 bases and J shed 9 bases, with 9 bases lying between them. CDR3 sequence reads: CASSVSLGEQFF. The CDR3, as DNA: TGTGCCAGCAGCGTCTCACTCGGTGAGCAGTTCTTC.

This clonotype was detected only a few times. This chain uses TRBV9 with TRBJ2-7; 13 nucleotides agree with TRBD2. V trimming: 4 bases; J trimming: 5 bases; junction bases outside the gene matches: 6. The CDR3 consists of 15 residues. Germline V lookup: CDR1 SGDLS, CDR2 YYNGEE. In DNA form, the CDR3 reads TGTGCCAGCAGCTTCACTAGCGGGGGGGCCGACGAGCAGTACTTC. Protein: CASSFTSGGADEQYF.

This clonotype turned up a few times. This rearrangement joins TRBV6-5 to TRBJ2-1, with 9 bases matching TRBD2. The CDR3 has 15 amino acids. V lost 6 bases, J lost 7 bases, and 10 bases stayed unmatched. Germline V gene sequence: CDR1 MNHEY, CDR2 SVGAGI. CDR3 DNA: TGTGCCAGCAGCTACAGGGGCGGGAGGGTTAATGAGCAGTTCTTC. Translation: CASSYRGGRVNEQFF.

The J gene is TRBJ2-5, the V gene TRBV20-1; 9 nucleotides match TRBD2. This CDR3 spans 14 amino acids. CDR1 DFQATT and CDR2 SNEGSKA come from the germline V gene (reference sequence). The V and J ends lost 6 bases and 3 bases, in that order; junction bases with no gene match: 8. The CDR3 loop reads CSARGLALEETQYF. DNA for the CDR3: TGCAGTGCCCGTGGACTAGCGCTAGAAGAGACCCAGTACTTC.

The chain is built from TRBV28 and TRBJ2-7; the match to TRBD1 covers 7 bases. The CDR3 runs to 14 residues. Per the germline V gene, CDR1 is MDHEN and CDR2 is SYDVKM. The trim removed 2 bases at V and 3 bases at J, leaving 4 bases unmatched. CDR3 in amino acids: CASSLRTGIYEQYF. The CDR3 nucleotides are TGTGCCAGCAGTTTACGGACAGGAATCTACGAGCAGTACTTC. The full variable domain, its missing parts supplied by reference TRBV28 and TRBJ2-7, is DVKVTQSSRYLVKRTGEKVFLECVQDMDHENMFWYRQDPGLGLRLIYFSYDVKMKEKGDIPEGYSVSREKKERFSLILESASTNQTSMYLCASSLRTGIYEQYFGPGTRLTVT.

This clonotype was recorded at least ten times. The chain links TRBV4-2 to TRBJ2-1; the D call may be TRBD1 or TRBD2 (5 bases each). The CDR3 totals 14 residues. The germline gives CDR1 LGHNA, CDR2 YNFKEQ. Deletions cut 4 bases from V and 6 bases from J, with 13 bases between. CDR3 in amino acids: CASSPWDGFNEQFF. The CDR3 DNA reads as TGTGCCAGCAGCCCCTGGGACGGATTCAATGAGCAGTTCTTC.

The CDR3 here is CASSYERPQADTQYF. As DNA, the CDR3 is TGTGCCAGCAGTTACGAGAGGCCGCAAGCAGATACGCAGTATTTT. The rearrangement joins TRBV6-2 or TRBV6-3 to TRBJ2-3, with unresolved D. CDR1 and CDR2 (germline): MNHEY, SVGEGT. The V end was cut by 2 bases, the J end by 4 bases, with 13 bases between. The CDR3 runs to 15 residues.

This chain connects TRBV7-9 to TRBJ2-3; D uncertain. The germline CDR1 and CDR2 sequences are SEHNR and FQNEAQ (reference sequence). V was cut by 3 bases and J by 2 bases, with 9 bases left in between. The CDR3 is 14 amino acids. CDR3 in DNA: TGTGCCAGCAGCTTCGAGACACTCACAGATACGCAGTATTTT. This sequence encodes CASSFETLTDTQYF.

The chain employs TRBV24-1 and TRBJ2-5; D is uncertain. The CDR3 consists of 14 residues. V was shortened by 1 base and J by 1 base, with 6 bases between the two germline ends. The germline V gene has CDR1 KGHDR and CDR2 SFDVKD. CDR3 region: CATSDFATQETQYF. CDR3 nucleotide sequence: TGTGCCACCAGTGATTTTGCGACCCAAGAGACCCAGTACTTC.

This clonotype was counted only a few times. The chain employs TRBV7-9 and TRBJ2-3; TRBD2 matches 9 bases. Germline values: CDR1 SEHNR, CDR2 FQNEAQ (reference sequence). The V segment lost 5 bases and the J segment 0 bases; nucleotides outside the gene matches: 9. This CDR3 spans 17 amino acids. In DNA form, the CDR3 reads TGTGCCAGCAGCCCGATACTAGCGGGTCCTAGCACAGATACGCAGTATTTT. Encoded protein: CASSPILAGPSTDTQYF.

A few counts support this clonotype. J is TRBJ2-7 and V is TRBV4-1; 9 bases agree with TRBD1. Trimming at V came to 3 bases and at J to 2 bases, leaving 2 bases not matched to a gene. This CDR3 has 14 amino acids. Germline assignment: CDR1 MGHRA and CDR2 YSYEKL. The CDR3 DNA follows: TGCGCCAGCAGCCAGAGACAGGGGGCCTACGAGCAGTACTTC. It translates to CASSQRQGAYEQYF.

This clonotype was seen many times. The CDR3 spells CSARDFTADRGYF. The CDR3 DNA reads TGCAGTGCTAGAGATTTTACGGCAGACCGGGGGTACTTC. The chain carries TRBV20-1 and TRBJ2-4; D might be TRBD2 (5 bases). V was cut by 0 bases and J by 15 bases, with 18 bases left in between. The CDR3 consists of 13 residues. Per germline, CDR1 DFQATT and CDR2 SNEGSKA (reference sequence).

The V gene is TRBV6-2 or TRBV6-3, the J gene TRBJ2-7, with D possibly being TRBD1 (6 bases). Trimming shortened V by 5 bases and J by 5 bases, and 16 bases separated the two germline ends. CDR3 size: 14 residues. Germline V CDR1 and CDR2: MNHEY, SVGEGT. The CDR3 DNA sequence: TGTGCCAGCAGTCTGCTCAGGGGTTGGGACGAGCAGTACTTC. This sequence encodes CASSLLRGWDEQYF.

This clonotype was observed a few times. The gene calls are TRBV9 and TRBJ2-3; D unresolved. CDR1 SGDLS and CDR2 YYNGEE come from the germline V gene. The CDR3 is 15 residues long. V was clipped by 0 bases and J by 2 bases, with 10 bases between them. DNA of the CDR3: TGTGCCAGCAGCGTAGGAGGCGGTTACACAGATACGCAGTATTTT. Residues: CASSVGGGYTDTQYF.

This clonotype appeared a few times. The V gene is TRBV5-1, the J gene TRBJ2-1; D remains unclear. V was pared by 4 bases and J by 0 bases, with 14 bases between. The CDR3 covers 16 residues. Germline CDR1 is SGHRS and CDR2 is YFSETQ. CDR3 bases: TGCGCCAGCAGCCCCCGGCGTGCGGTCTCCTACAATGAGCAGTTCTTC. It is translated as CASSPRRAVSYNEQFF.

The V call is TRBV28, the J call TRBJ2-5; D is possibly TRBD1 (6 bases). The germline V gene encodes CDR1 MDHEN and CDR2 SYDVKM. The CDR3 is 17 residues long. The germline V and J ends were trimmed by 4 bases and 1 base, with 19 bases remaining between them. The CDR3 loop reads CASSWDLTGNAQETQYF. The CDR3 coding sequence is TGTGCCAGCAGTTGGGACCTCACAGGGAACGCCCAAGAGACCCAGTACTTC.

This clonotype was seen a handful of times. V gene TRBV6-1 combines with J gene TRBJ1-5; 9 nucleotides agree with TRBD1. Germline V gene sequence: CDR1 MNHNS, CDR2 SASEGT. V shed 6 bases and J 6 bases; nucleotides not matched to a gene: 6. The CDR3 runs 14 residues. CDR3 coding DNA: TGTGCCAGCAGGCAGGGACAGGGCACTCAGCCCCAGCATTTT. This gives the protein CASRQGQGTQPQHF.

The chain employs TRBV7-2 and TRBJ2-7; TRBD1 might be the D (5 bases). Germline assignment: CDR1 SGHTA and CDR2 FQGNSA. Trimming stripped 6 bases from V and 2 bases from J, with 17 bases between. CDR3 length: 15 amino acids. The CDR3 coding sequence is TGTGCCAGCAGTACACTGGACAAGTACCCCTACGAGCAGTACTTC. The encoded protein is CASSTLDKYPYEQYF.

This clonotype has only a few counts. The V and J genes are TRBV30 and TRBJ2-1, with 14 bases identical to TRBD2. CDR1 is GTSNPN and CDR2 is SVGIG in the germline V gene (reference sequence). The trim removed 6 bases at V and 2 bases at J, leaving 3 bases unmatched. The CDR3 contains 15 residues. This CDR3 reads CACRLAGGAYNEQFF. In DNA form, the CDR3 reads TGTGCCTGTAGACTAGCGGGAGGGGCCTACAATGAGCAGTTCTTC.

The chain combines TRBV4-3 with TRBJ2-2; the D call may be TRBD1 or TRBD2 (5 bases each). Germline CDR1 and CDR2: LGHNA and YSLEER. The CDR3 is made up of 16 amino acids. V lost 0 bases to trimming and J lost 0 bases, with 8 bases between them. The CDR3 is CASSQDGGTNTGELFF. The CDR3 DNA sequence: TGCGCCAGCAGCCAAGATGGGGGAACGAACACCGGGGAGCTGTTTTTT.